The TCR beta chain described here comes from a study of tumor-infiltrating lymphocytes in primary liver carcinoma. Notes on this clonotype: The antigen remains undetermined. This may stem from a read error, because a much larger clone lies one nucleotide away.

DNA and RNA were both co-extracted from around 20-30 mg of bulk tissue that had not been sorted. General study findings and limits: Tumors had a significantly higher top-250-clone fraction than blood (p = 0.039).

The CDR3 length is 13 residues. The germline gives CDR1 SEHNR, CDR2 FQNEAQ (reference sequence). With a constant-region primer, TCR beta cDNA was made from approximately 500 ng of total RNA. Three nested multiplex PCR rounds, a slightly modified ARM-PCR, produced the libraries for TCR beta. The opening two PCR rounds, approximately 10 cycles each, paired TRBV1-TRBV30 forward primers with a C-beta reverse primer. Each CDR3 protein is one row after TCRdb ran MiXCR on the multiplex PCR reads. The table records 90,000 to 150,000 distinct CDR3 sequences, 65% to 75% of them present only once. The sequencing sample was made of tumor-adjacent normal liver tissue. The rearrangement links TRBV7-9 to TRBJ1-1; D call uncertain. This clonotype was obtained from a woman aged 60-75 years with primary liver carcinoma and hepatitis B virus infection. The CDR3 sequence is CTSSLLQNTEAFF. CDR3 sequence (DNA): TGTACCAGCAGCTTACTCCAGAACACTGAAGCTTTCTTT. Variable domain in full (rest from reference TRBV7-9 and TRBJ1-1): DTGVSQNPRHKITKRGQNVTFRCDPISEHNRLYWYRQTLGQGPEFLTYFQNEAQLEKSRLLSDRFSAERPKGSFSTLEIQRTEQGDSAMYLCTSSLLQNTEAFFGQGTRLTVV.